A single sample is the source of the 9 T cell receptor beta chains below, sequenced in a study of T cells after somatic rescue of genetic block. The method was immunoSEQ multiplex PCR; TCRdb's version includes in-frame clones alone and lacks a portion of them. In the table there are roughly 92,000 clones, 85% to 90% of which are singletons. Sequenced input: peripheral blood mononuclear cells (PBMCs). Receptors were obtained from a woman aged 18-30 years.

The genes are TRBV27 and TRBJ2-1; 8 bases align to TRBD2. The V segment lost 2 bases and the J segment 5 bases; nucleotides outside the gene matches: 17. The CDR3 loop spans 19 amino acids. CDR1 MNHEY and CDR2 SMNVEV come from the germline V gene (reference sequence). The CDR3 region has the DNA TGTGCCAGCAGTTTACCGAGCGGGAGATACCCCCCGACAGACAATGAGCAGTTCTTC. Translated: CASSLPSGRYPPTDNEQFF.

This chain joins TRBV7-3 and TRBJ2-2; tentatively, D is TRBD1 (6 bases). V dropped 5 bases and J dropped 5 bases, with 18 bases sitting between them. The CDR3 has 16 amino acids. Germline CDR1 is SGHTA and CDR2 is FQGTGA. The CDR3 region is CASSPNTGGRTGELFF. The CDR3 bases are TGTGCCAGCAGCCCTAATACTGGGGGCAGGACCGGGGAGCTGTTTTTT. Full variable domain (missing parts from reference TRBV7-3 and TRBJ2-2): GAGVSQTPSNKVTEKGKYVELRCDPISGHTALYWYRQSLGQGPEFLIYFQGTGAADDSGLPNDRFFAVRPEGSVSTLKIQRTERGDSAVYLCASSPNTGGRTGELFFGEGSRLTVL.

CDR3 DNA: TGTGCCAGCAGGATGCCGGGACAGCTCACCGACAGCACCTTC. It is translated as CASRMPGQLTDSTF. This rearrangement joins TRBV28 to TRBJ1-2, with 7 bases matching TRBD1. Germline assignment: CDR1 MDHEN and CDR2 SYDVKM. The CDR3 has 14 residues. V lost 6 bases to trimming and J lost 13 bases; unmatched junction nucleotides: 17.

This chain uses TRBV2 with TRBJ2-2; D assignment may be TRBD1 or TRBD2 (5 bases each). Germline assignment: CDR1 SNHLY and CDR2 FYNNEI. The CDR3 runs to 17 residues. V was cut by 3 bases and J by 3 bases, with 17 bases left in between. In DNA form, the CDR3 reads TGTGCCAGCAGTGATTGGGGGTCCCGCGAAGACACCGGGGAGCTGTTTTTT. Amino acids: CASSDWGSREDTGELFF.

V and J are TRBV7-9 and TRBJ2-1, with a tentative D call TRBD1 (6 bases). Deletions cut 1 base from V and 7 bases from J, with 17 bases between. The CDR3 is made up of 16 amino acids. CDR1 SEHNR and CDR2 FQNEAQ come from the germline V gene (reference sequence). CDR3 sequence (DNA): TGTGCCAGCAGCTTAGGCGACACAGGGAGTAATAATGAGCAGTTCTTC. Translating it yields CASSLGDTGSNNEQFF.

This clone was counted once. This chain links TRBV5-1 with TRBJ2-2; D may correspond to TRBD1 or TRBD2 (5 bases each). Germline V gene sequence: CDR1 SGHRS, CDR2 YFSETQ. The CDR3 spans 16 residues. V lost 4 bases, J lost 3 bases, and 16 bases lay in between. The CDR3 loop is CASSLLGVVDTGELFF. Here the CDR3 DNA reads TGCGCCAGCAGCCTCCTGGGGGTCGTCGACACCGGGGAGCTGTTTTTT.

The chain couples TRBV30 to TRBJ1-3; no clear D gene. V gave up 2 bases and J gave up 4 bases, with 9 bases separating them. The length of the CDR3 is 13 residues. Germline CDR1 reads GTSNPN; CDR2 reads SVGIG (reference sequence). The CDR3 DNA follows: TGTGCCTGGAGTAAGGGAAGAGGAAACACCATATATTTT. Amino acids: CAWSKGRGNTIYF.

The CDR3 protein is CSVRDTLNTEAFF. CDR3 nucleotide sequence: TGCAGCGTGAGGGACACGCTAAACACTGAAGCTTTCTTT. The V call is TRBV29-1, the J call TRBJ1-1; the D gene is possibly TRBD1 (6 bases). The CDR3 is made up of 13 amino acids. Germline lookup yields CDR1 SQVTM and CDR2 ANQGSEA. Deletions cut 6 bases from V and 2 bases from J, with 13 bases between.

The chain joins TRBV10-3 to TRBJ2-1; TRBD1 is a possible D gene (5 bases). Germline V lookup: CDR1 ENHRY, CDR2 SYGVKD. The length of the CDR3 is 17 residues. V dropped 0 bases and J dropped 9 bases, with 21 bases sitting between them. CDR3 amino acids: CAISESKAQRAGFEQFF. Here the CDR3 DNA reads TGTGCCATCAGTGAGTCCAAGGCCCAGAGAGCAGGGTTTGAGCAGTTCTTC.